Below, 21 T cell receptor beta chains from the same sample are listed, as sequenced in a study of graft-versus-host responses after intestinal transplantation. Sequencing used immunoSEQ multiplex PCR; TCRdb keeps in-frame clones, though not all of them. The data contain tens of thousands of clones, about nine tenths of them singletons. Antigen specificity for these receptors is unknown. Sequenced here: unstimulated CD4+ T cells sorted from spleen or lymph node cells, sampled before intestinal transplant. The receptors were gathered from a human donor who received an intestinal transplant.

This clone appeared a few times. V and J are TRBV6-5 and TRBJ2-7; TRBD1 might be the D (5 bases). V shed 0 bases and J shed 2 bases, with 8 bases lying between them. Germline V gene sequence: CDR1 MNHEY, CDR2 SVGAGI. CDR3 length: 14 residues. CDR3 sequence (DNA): TGTGCCAGCAGTTACTCGGACAAAACCTACGAGCAGTACTTC. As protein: CASSYSDKTYEQYF.

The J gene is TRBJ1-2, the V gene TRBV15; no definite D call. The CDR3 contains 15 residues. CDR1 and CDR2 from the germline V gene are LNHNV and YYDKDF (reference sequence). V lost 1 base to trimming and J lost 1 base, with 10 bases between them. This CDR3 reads CATSRGHGDNYGYTF. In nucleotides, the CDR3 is TGTGCCACCAGCAGAGGGCATGGAGATAACTATGGCTACACCTTC.

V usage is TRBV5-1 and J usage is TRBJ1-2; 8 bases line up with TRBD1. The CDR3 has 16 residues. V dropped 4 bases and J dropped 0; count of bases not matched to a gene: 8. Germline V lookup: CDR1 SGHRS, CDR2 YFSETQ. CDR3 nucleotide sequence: TGCGCCAGCAGCACACAGGGGGGAATGACTAACTATGGCTACACCTTC. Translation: CASSTQGGMTNYGYTF.

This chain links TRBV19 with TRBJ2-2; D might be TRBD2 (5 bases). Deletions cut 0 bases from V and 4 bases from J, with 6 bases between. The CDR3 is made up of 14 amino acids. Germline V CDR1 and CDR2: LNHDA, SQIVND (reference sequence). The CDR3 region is CASSIDRGTGELFF. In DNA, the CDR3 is TGTGCCAGTAGTATAGATCGGGGCACCGGGGAGCTGTTTTTT.

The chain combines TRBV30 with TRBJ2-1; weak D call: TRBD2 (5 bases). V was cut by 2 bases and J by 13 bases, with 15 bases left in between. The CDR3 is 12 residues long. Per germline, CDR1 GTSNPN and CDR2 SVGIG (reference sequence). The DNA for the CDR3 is TGTGCCTGGAGTAAAGCCGGAGGCTACCAGTTCTTC. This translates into CAWSKAGGYQFF. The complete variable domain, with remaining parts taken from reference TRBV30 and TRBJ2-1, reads SQTIHQWPATLVQPVGSPLSLECTVEGTSNPNLYWYRQAAGRGLQLLFYSVGIGQISSEVPQNLSASRPQDRQFILSSKKLLLSDSGFYLCAWSKAGGYQFFGPGTRLTVL.

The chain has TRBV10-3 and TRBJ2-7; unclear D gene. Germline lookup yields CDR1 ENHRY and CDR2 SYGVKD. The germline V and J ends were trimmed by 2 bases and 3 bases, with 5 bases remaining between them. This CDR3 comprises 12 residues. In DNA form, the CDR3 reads TGTGCCATCAGTGAGGGCGGCTACGAGCAGTACTTC. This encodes CAISEGGYEQYF.

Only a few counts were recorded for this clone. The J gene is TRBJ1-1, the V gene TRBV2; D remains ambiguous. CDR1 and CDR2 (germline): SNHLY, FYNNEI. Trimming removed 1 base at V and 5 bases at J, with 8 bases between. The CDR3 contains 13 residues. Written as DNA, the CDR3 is TGTGCCAGCAGTGAAGGCCTGAGGACTGAAGCTTTCTTT. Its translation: CASSEGLRTEAFF.

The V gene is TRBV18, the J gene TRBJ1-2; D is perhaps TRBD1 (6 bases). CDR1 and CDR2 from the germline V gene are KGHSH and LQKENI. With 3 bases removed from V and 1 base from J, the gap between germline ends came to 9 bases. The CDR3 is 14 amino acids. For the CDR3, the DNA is TGTGCCAGCTCACCTAAGGGGGATAACTATGGCTACACCTTC. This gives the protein CASSPKGDNYGYTF.

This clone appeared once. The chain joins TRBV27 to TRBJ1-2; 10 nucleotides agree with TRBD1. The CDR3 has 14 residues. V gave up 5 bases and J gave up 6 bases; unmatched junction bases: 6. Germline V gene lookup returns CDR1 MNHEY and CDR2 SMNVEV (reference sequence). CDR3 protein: CASSARDRGDGYTF. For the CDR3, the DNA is TGTGCCAGCAGTGCCCGGGACAGGGGAGATGGCTACACCTTC.

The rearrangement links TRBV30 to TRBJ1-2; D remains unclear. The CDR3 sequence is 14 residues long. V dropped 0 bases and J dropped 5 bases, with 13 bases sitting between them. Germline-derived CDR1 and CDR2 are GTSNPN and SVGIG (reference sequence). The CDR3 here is CAWSVQLESYGYTF. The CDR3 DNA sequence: TGTGCCTGGAGTGTACAACTAGAAAGTTATGGCTACACCTTC. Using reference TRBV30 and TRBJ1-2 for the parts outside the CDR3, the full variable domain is SQTIHQWPATLVQPVGSPLSLECTVEGTSNPNLYWYRQAAGRGLQLLFYSVGIGQISSEVPQNLSASRPQDRQFILSSKKLLLSDSGFYLCAWSVQLESYGYTFGSGTRLTVV.

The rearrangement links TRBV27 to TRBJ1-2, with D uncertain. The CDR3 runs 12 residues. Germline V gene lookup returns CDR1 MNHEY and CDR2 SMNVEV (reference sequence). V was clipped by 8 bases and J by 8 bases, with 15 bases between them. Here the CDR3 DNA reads TGTGCCAGCGCTTCCCGGGGTTACGGCTACACCTTC. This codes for CASASRGYGYTF.

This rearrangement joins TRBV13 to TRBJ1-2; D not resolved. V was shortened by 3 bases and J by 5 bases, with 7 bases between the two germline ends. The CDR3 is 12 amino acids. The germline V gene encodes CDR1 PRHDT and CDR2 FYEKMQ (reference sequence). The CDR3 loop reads CASSLGGYGYTF. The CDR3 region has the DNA TGTGCCAGCAGCTTGGGCGGGTATGGCTACACCTTC.

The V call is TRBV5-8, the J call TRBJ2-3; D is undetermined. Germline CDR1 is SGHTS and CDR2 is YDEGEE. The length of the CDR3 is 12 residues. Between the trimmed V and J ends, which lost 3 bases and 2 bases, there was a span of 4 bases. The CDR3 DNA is TGTGCCAGCAGCTCCCACACAGATACGCAGTATTTT. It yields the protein CASSSHTDTQYF.

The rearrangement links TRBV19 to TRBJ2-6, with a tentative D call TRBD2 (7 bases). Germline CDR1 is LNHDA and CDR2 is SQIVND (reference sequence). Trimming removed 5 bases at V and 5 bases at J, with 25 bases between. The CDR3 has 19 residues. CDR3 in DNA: TGTGCCAGTAGTGGCAGCGGGACAAATCACCAAAGTCGGGCCAACGTCCTGACTTTC. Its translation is CASSGSGTNHQSRANVLTF.

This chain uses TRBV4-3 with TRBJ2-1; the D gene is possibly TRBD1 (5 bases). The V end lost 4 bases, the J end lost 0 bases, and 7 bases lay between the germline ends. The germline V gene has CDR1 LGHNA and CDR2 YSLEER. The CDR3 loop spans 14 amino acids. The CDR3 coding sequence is TGCGCCAGCAGCCGACAGCACTCCTACAATGAGCAGTTCTTC. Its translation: CASSRQHSYNEQFF.

CDR3: CASSALIARELFF. CDR3 coding DNA: TGTGCCAGCAGCGCACTTATAGCAAGGGAGCTGTTTTTT. The chain carries TRBV7-2 and TRBJ2-2; D gene ambiguous. The length of the CDR3 is 13 residues. Trimming stripped 5 bases from V and 9 bases from J, with 13 bases between. Looked up from germline, CDR1 is SGHTA and CDR2 is FQGNSA.

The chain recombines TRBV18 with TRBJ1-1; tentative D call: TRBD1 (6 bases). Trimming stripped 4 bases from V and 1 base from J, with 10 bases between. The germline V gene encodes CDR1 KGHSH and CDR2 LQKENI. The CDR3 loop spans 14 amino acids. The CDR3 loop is CASSLQGPNTEAFF. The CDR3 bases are TGTGCCAGCTCACTACAGGGTCCGAACACTGAAGCTTTCTTT.

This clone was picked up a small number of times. The CDR3 DNA reads as TGTGCCAGCAGCCCCGACAGTGCAGGCACCATATATTTT. Translated, it gives CASSPDSAGTIYF. V and J are TRBV6-5 and TRBJ1-3; perhaps TRBD1 as D (5 bases). CDR3 size: 13 residues. V was clipped by 6 bases and J by 9 bases, with 15 bases between them. Germline assignment: CDR1 MNHEY and CDR2 SVGAGI.

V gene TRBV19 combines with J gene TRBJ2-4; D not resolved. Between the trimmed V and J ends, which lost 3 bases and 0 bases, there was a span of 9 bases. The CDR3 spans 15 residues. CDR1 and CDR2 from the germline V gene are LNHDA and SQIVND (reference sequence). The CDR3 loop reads CASSISAIAKNIQYF. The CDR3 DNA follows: TGTGCCAGTAGTATTAGTGCTATAGCCAAAAACATTCAGTACTTC. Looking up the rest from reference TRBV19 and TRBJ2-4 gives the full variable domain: DGGITQSPKYLFRKEGQNVTLSCEQNLNHDAMYWYRQDPGQGLRLIYYSQIVNDFQKGDIAEGYSVSREKKESFPLTVTSAQKNPTAFYLCASSISAIAKNIQYFGAGTRLSVL.

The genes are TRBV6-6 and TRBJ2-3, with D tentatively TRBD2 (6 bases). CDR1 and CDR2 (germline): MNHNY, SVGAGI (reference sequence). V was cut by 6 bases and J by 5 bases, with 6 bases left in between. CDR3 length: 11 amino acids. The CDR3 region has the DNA TGTGCCAGCAGGGGGGGAGATACGCAGTATTTT. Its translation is CASRGGDTQYF.

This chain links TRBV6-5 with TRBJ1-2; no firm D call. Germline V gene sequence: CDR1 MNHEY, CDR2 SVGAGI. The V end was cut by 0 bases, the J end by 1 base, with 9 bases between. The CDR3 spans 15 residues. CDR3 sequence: CASSYSMNSNYGYTF. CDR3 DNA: TGTGCCAGCAGTTACTCGATGAACAGTAACTATGGCTACACCTTC.